This TCR beta chain stems from a study of T cells after yellow fever vaccination. Trimming at V came to 6 bases and at J to 7 bases, leaving 9 bases not matched to a gene. This CDR3 contains 17 residues. Germline CDR1 and CDR2: KGHSH and LQKENI. This clonotype was picked up many times. By 5'RACE template switching, TCR cDNA was produced, with a universal primer site and UMIs added in the process. TCRdb ran MiXCR on the 5' RACE reads and lists one entry per CDR3 protein. The table lists 100,000 to 150,000 distinct CDR3 sequences, 6.5% to 8% of them singletons, with 2% to 3% in the top ten. The specimen comprised CD4+ T cells sorted from PBMCs, sampled more than 8 days after the first yellow fever vaccination. The V gene is TRBV18, the J gene TRBJ2-1, with TRBD2 matching 16 bases. This TCR came from a man younger than 35 who received the YFV17D yellow fever vaccine. The CDR3 protein is CASSAPGLAGGLNEQFF. In DNA, the CDR3 is TGTGCCAGCTCGGCTCCGGGACTAGCGGGGGGGCTGAATGAGCAGTTCTTC.